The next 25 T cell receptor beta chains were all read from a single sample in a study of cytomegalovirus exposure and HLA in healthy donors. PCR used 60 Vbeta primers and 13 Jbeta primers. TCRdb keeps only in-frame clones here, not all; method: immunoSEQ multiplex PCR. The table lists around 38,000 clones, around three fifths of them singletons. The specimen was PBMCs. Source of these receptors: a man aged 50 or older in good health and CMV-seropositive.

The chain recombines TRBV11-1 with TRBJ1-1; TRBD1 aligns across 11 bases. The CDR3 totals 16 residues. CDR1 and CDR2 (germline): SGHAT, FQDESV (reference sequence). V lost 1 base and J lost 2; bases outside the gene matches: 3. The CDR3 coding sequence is TGTGCCAGCAGCTTAGGGGACAGGGGGTCCAACACTGAAGCTTTCTTT. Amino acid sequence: CASSLGDRGSNTEAFF.

The CDR3 DNA sequence: TGTGCCTGGTTCCGGGACAGGCCTCGTGAAGCTTTCTTT. Residues: CAWFRDRPREAFF. The J gene is TRBJ1-1, the V gene TRBV30, with 8 bases lining up with TRBD1. This CDR3 is built from 13 residues. Germline CDR1 reads GTSNPN; CDR2 reads SVGIG (reference sequence). V dropped 5 bases and J dropped 7; count of bases not matched to a gene: 9.

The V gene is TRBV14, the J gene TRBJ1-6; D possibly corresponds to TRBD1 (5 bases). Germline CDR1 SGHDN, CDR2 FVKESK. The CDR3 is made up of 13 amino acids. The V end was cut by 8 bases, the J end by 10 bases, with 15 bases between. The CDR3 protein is CASGGGGRSPLHF. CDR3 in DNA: TGTGCCAGCGGCGGGGGGGGTCGATCACCCCTCCACTTT.

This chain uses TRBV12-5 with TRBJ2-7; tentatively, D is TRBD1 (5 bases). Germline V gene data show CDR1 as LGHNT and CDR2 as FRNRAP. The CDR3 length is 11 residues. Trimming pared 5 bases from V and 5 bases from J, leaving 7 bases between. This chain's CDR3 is CASGPGNEQYF. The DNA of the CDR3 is TGTGCTAGTGGTCCAGGGAACGAGCAGTACTTC.

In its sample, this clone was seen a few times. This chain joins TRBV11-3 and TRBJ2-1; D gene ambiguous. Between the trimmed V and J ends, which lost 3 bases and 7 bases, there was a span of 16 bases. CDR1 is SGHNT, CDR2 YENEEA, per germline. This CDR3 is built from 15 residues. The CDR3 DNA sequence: TGTGCCAGCAGCTTTAAAGTTGGTCAGAAGAATGAGCAGTTCTTC. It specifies CASSFKVGQKNEQFF.

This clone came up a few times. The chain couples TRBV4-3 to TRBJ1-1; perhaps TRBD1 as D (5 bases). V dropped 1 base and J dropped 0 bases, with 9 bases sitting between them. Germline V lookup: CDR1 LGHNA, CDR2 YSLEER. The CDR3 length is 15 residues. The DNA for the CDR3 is TGCGCCAGCAGCCAAGGTCAGGGTATGAACACTGAAGCTTTCTTT. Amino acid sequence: CASSQGQGMNTEAFF.

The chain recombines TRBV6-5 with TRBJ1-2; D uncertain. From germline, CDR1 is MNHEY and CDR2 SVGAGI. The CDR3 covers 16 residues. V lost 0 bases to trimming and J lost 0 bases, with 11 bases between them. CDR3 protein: CASSYSNAPANYGYTF. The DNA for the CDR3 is TGTGCCAGCAGTTACTCGAACGCCCCAGCTAACTATGGCTACACCTTC.

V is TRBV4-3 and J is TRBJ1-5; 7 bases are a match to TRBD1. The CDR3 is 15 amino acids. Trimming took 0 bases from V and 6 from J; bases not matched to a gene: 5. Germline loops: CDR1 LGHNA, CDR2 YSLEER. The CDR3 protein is CASSQDLGTAQPQHF. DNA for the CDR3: TGCGCCAGCAGCCAAGATCTGGGGACAGCTCAGCCCCAGCATTTT.

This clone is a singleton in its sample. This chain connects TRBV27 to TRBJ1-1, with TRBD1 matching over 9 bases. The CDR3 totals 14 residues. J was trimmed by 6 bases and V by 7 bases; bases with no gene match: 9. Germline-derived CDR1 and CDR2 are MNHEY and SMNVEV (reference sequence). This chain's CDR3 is CASTRDRVNPEAFF. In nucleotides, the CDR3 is TGTGCCAGCACCCGGGACAGGGTAAACCCTGAAGCTTTCTTT.

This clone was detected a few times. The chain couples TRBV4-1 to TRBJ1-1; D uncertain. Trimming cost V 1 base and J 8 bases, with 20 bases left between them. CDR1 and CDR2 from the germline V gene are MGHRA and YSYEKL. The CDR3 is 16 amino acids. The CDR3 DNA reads TGCGCCAGCAGCCAAGTCCTACTTCGGGTCGCTGGAGAAGCTTTCTTT. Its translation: CASSQVLLRVAGEAFF.

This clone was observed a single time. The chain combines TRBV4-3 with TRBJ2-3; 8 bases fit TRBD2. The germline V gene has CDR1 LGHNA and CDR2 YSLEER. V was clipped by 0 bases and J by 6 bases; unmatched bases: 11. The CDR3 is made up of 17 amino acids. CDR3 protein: CASSQDPRGGTMDTQYF. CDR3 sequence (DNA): TGCGCCAGCAGCCAAGATCCGCGCGGGGGGACTATGGATACGCAGTATTTT.

Here the CDR3 reads CASSLVVTSGGANEQFF. CDR3 DNA: TGTGCCAGCAGCTTAGTTGTAACTAGCGGGGGGGCAAATGAGCAGTTCTTC. The chain has TRBV11-2 and TRBJ2-1; 13 bases map to TRBD2. V shed 1 base, J shed 7 bases, and the junction held 7 bases outside the gene matches. The CDR3 totals 17 residues. Germline CDR1 reads SGHAT; CDR2 reads FQNNGV.

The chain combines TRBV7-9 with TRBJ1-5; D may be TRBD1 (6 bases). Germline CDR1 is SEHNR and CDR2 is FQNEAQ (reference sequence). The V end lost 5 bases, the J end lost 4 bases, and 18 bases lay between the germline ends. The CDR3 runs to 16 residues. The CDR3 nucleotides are TGTGCCAGCAGCCGACAGGCGGGCCCTTTTAATCAGCCCCAGCATTTT. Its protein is CASSRQAGPFNQPQHF. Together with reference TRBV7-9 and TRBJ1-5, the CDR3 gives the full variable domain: DTGVSQNPRHKITKRGQNVTFRCDPISEHNRLYWYRQTLGQGPEFLTYFQNEAQLEKSRLLSDRFSAERPKGSFSTLEIQRTEQGDSAMYLCASSRQAGPFNQPQHFGDGTRLSIL.

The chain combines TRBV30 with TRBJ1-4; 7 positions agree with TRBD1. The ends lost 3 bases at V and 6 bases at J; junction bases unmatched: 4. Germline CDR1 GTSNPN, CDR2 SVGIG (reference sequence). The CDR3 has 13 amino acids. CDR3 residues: CAWSRDSDEKLFF. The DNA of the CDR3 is TGTGCCTGGAGCCGGGACAGCGATGAAAAACTGTTTTTT.

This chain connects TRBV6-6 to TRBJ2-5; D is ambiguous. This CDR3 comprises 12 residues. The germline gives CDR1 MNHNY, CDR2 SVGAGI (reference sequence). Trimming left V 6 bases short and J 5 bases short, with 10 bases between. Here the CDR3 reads CASRPERETQYF. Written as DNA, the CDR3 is TGTGCCAGCAGACCCGAACGGGAGACCCAGTACTTC.

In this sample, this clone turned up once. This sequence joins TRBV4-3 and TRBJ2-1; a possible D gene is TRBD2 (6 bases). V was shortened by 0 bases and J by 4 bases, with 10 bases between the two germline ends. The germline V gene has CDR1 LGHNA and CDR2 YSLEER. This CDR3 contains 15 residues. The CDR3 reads CASSQDRGWYNEQFF. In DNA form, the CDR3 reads TGCGCCAGCAGCCAAGATCGGGGGTGGTACAATGAGCAGTTCTTC.

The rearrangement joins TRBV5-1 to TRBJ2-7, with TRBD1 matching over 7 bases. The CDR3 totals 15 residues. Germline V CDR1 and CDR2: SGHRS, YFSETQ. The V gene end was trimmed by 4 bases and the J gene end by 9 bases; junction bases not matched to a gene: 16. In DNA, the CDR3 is TGCGCCAGCAGCCCAGAGACAGGGTCCCCTACTGCGCAGTACTTC. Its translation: CASSPETGSPTAQYF.

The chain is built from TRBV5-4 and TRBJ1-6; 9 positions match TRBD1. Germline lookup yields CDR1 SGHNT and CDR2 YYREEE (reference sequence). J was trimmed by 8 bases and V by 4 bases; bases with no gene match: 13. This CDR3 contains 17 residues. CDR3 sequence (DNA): TGTGCCAGCAGCATCCAACAGGGGGCCCGACCTTATTCACCCCTCCACTTT. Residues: CASSIQQGARPYSPLHF.

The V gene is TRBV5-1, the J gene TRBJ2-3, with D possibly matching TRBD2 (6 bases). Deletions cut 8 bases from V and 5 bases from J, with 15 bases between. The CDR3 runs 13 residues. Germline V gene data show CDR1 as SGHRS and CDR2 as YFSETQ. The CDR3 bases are TGCGCCAGTTGGGGTGGGGGAGGAGATACGCAGTATTTT. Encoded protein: CASWGGGGDTQYF. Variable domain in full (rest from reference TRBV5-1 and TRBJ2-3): KAGVTQTPRYLIKTRGQQVTLSCSPISGHRSVSWYQQTPGQGLQFLFEYFSETQRNKGNFPGRFSGRQFSNSRSEMNVSTLELGDSALYLCASWGGGGDTQYFGPGTRLTVL.

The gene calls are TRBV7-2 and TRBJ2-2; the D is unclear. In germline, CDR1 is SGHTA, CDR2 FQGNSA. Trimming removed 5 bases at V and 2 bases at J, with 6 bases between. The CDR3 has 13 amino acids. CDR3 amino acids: CASSPTNTGELFF. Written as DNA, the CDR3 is TGTGCCAGCAGCCCAACAAACACCGGGGAGCTGTTTTTT.

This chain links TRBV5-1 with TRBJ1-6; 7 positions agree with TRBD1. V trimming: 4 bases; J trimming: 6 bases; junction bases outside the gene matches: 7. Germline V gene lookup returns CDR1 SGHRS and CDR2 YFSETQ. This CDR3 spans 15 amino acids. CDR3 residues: CASSMGGQPNSPLHF. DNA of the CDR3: TGCGCCAGCAGCATGGGGGGACAGCCTAATTCACCCCTCCACTTT.

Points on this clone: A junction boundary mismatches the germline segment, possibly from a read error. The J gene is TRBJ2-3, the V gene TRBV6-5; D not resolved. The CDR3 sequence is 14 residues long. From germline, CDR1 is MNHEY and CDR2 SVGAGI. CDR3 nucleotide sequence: TGTGCCGGCAGTTACTCCCGGGTAGTGGATACGCAGTATTTT. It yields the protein CAGSYSRVVDTQYF.

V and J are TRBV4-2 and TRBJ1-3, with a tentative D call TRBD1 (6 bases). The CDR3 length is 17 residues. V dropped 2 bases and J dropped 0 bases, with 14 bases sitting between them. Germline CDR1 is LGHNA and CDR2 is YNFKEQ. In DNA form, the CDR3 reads TGTGCCAGCAGCCAACGAAGTTACAGGGTCTCTGGAAACACCATATATTTT. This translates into CASSQRSYRVSGNTIYF.

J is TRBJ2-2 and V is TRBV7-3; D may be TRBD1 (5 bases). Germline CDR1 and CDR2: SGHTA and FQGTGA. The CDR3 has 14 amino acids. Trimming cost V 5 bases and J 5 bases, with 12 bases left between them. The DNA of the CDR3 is TGTGCCAGCAGCCCTGGACACCTAACCGGGGAGCTGTTTTTT. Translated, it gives CASSPGHLTGELFF.

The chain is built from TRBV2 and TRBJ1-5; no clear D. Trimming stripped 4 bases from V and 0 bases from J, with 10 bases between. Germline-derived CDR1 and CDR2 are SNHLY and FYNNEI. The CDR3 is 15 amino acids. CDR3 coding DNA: TGTGCCAGCAGTGTGCGGCAGAATAGCAATCAGCCCCAGCATTTT. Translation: CASSVRQNSNQPQHF. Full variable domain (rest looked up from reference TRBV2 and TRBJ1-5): EPEVTQTPSHQVTQMGQEVILRCVPISNHLYFYWYRQILGQKVEFLVSFYNNEISEKSEIFDDQFSVERPDGSNFTLKIRSTKLEDSAMYFCASSVRQNSNQPQHFGDGTRLSIL.